This T cell receptor (beta chain) comes out of a study of PD-1 blockade in classical Hodgkin lymphoma. CDR1 and CDR2 from the germline V gene are SGHDT and YYEEEE. V lost 4 bases and J lost 0, with 7 bases in between. CDR3 size: 14 residues. Using immunoSEQ multiplex PCR, the repertoire was profiled, and TCRdb retains in-frame clones only, with some absent. This repertoire shows around 66,000 clones, about two thirds found once; its top ten account for over 7.5%. Patients all relapsed after autologous stem cell transplantation, and there was variation in brentuximab vedotin exposure. The V and J genes are TRBV5-6 and TRBJ2-2; unclear D gene. This material consisted of peripheral blood mononuclear cells (PBMCs), taken before the second cycle of nivolumab. The source is a human donor with classical Hodgkin lymphoma. The CDR3 spells CASSRVTNTGELFF. In DNA form, the CDR3 reads TGTGCCAGCAGCCGGGTAACGAACACCGGGGAGCTGTTTTTT.